This record concerns one T cell receptor beta chain sequence. This sample stems from a study of T cell changes during pregnancy in multiple sclerosis. The method was immunoSEQ multiplex PCR; TCRdb's version includes in-frame clones alone and lacks a portion of them. This repertoire shows over 100,000 clones, 92% found once; its top ten account for 1.5% to 1.7%. CDR1 SGHNT and CDR2 YYREEE come from the germline V gene (reference sequence). The CDR3 is 18 residues long. Trimming at V came to 0 bases and at J to 7 bases, leaving 8 bases not matched to a gene. Sequencing used peripheral blood, obtained in the third trimester of pregnancy. The sequence was collected from a female donor with multiple sclerosis, enrolled in a pregnancy study. This chain connects TRBV5-4 to TRBJ2-1; 15 nucleotides agree with TRBD2. CDR3 bases: TGTGCCAGCAGCTTGGCAGGACTAGCGGGAGGGCCCGGGAATGAGCAGTTCTTC. Its translation is CASSLAGLAGGPGNEQFF.